The clone carrying this T cell receptor (beta chain) appeared many times. Its antigen is still unknown. This specimen belongs to a study of Graves' ophthalmopathy and Graves' hyperthyroidism. Across the whole study: Peripheral blood collection took place at initial diagnosis, before any treatment. Findings and limits, study-wide: Ophthalmopathy progression was predicted with 65% to 71% sensitivity and roughly 79% specificity.

The CDR3 sequence is 15 residues long. V lost 0 bases, J lost 2 bases, and 11 bases lay in between. CDR1 and CDR2 (germline): SGHTA, FQGNSA. Amplification of TCR beta CDR3 regions used RNA transcripts. First-round RT-PCR relied on HTBI primers, and a second-round multiplex PCR came next. TCRdb called the multiplex PCR reads again in MiXCR, with one record for every CDR3 protein. The table lists about 370,000 distinct CDR3 sequences, roughly 17% of them singletons. Sequencing input: peripheral blood. The sequence derives from an adult woman with stable Graves' hyperthyroidism. The chain links TRBV7-2 to TRBJ2-7, with a possible D match to TRBD2 (5 bases). CDR3 region: CASSLAGQTTYEQYF. The CDR3 DNA reads TGTGCCAGCAGCTTAGCAGGGCAGACTACCTACGAGCAGTACTTC. Using reference TRBV7-2 and TRBJ2-7 for the parts outside the CDR3, the full variable domain is GAGVSQSPSNKVTEKGKDVELRCDPISGHTALYWYRQSLGQGLEFLIYFQGNSAPDKSGLPSDRFSAERTGGSVSTLTIQRTQQEDSAVYLCASSLAGQTTYEQYFGPGTRLTVT.